Listed below are T cell receptor beta chains from one sample, sequenced in a study of patients and donors after allogeneic stem cell transplantation. MiXCR, applied by TCRdb to the RT-PCR reads, yields one record per CDR3 protein. Of around 90,000 distinct CDR3 sequences in the sample, about 48% were seen once. Material: blood, either unsorted or a sorted T cell fraction (not recorded which). These receptors were collected from a human donor who was either an allogeneic HSCT recipient or a stem cell or donor lymphocyte infusion donor (not recorded which). It is not recorded whose cells these are; they may come from a transplant donor. CDR3s include the opening cysteine and the closing phenylalanine or tryptophan. A D gene is named only where the DNA matches it firmly. The size field is filled for only some rows; it gives once, few, many or a size class.

V gene	D gene	clone size	J gene	CDR3 protein	CDR3 DNA
TRBV20-1	NA	few	TRBJ1-6	CSARDLSSGYNSPLHF	TGCAGTGCTAGAGACTTGTCCTCAGGGTATAATTCACCCCTCCACTTT
TRBV28	NA	NA	TRBJ1-5	CASTPSGFRNQPQHF	TGTGCCAGCACCCCTTCCGGGTTTCGCAATCAGCCCCAGCATTTT
TRBV7-2	TRBD1	NA	TRBJ1-3	CASRTGGAGNTIYF	TGTGCCAGCAGGACAGGGGGCGCCGGAAACACCATATATTTT
TRBV9	NA	NA	TRBJ1-3	CASSEGGPGNTIYF	TGTGCCAGCAGCGAAGGGGGGCCAGGAAACACCATATATTTT
TRBV7-3	NA	few	TRBJ1-1	CASSLRRGTEAFF	TGTGCCAGCAGCCTCAGAAGGGGTACTGAAGCTTTCTTT
TRBV20-1	NA	NA	TRBJ2-1	CSAIYNEQFF	TGCAGTGCTATCTACAATGAGCAGTTCTTC
TRBV18	NA	NA	TRBJ1-6	CENSPLHF	TGTGAGAATTCACCCCTCCACTTT
TRBV5-5	TRBD1	NA	TRBJ2-1	CASSRRDRGLDPPSHNEQFF	TGTGCCAGCAGCCGCCGGGACAGGGGACTAGACCCCCCCTCCCACAATGAGCAGTTCTTC
TRBV29-1	NA	few	TRBJ1-2	CSVPTENYGYTF	TGCAGCGTCCCAACAGAGAACTATGGCTACACCTTC
TRBV7-3	NA	NA	TRBJ1-6	CASSRDGPNSPLHF	TGTGCCAGCAGCAGGGACGGACCAAATTCACCCCTCCACTTT
TRBV7-9	NA	few	TRBJ1-2	CASSLVTRDDYGYTF	TGTGCCAGCAGCTTAGTGACTCGTGATGACTATGGCTACACCTTC
TRBV2	NA	NA	TRBJ2-7	CASSSQVSYEQYF	TGTGCCAGCAGTAGCCAGGTCTCCTACGAGCAGTACTTC
TRBV12-3/TRBV12-4	TRBD1	NA	TRBJ1-1	CASSFWARGPPSTEAFF	TGTGCCAGCAGTTTCTGGGCCAGGGGGCCTCCTTCTACTGAAGCTTTCTTT
TRBV7-3	NA	NA	TRBJ1-1	CASSPWGDQGLWSAEAFF	TGTGCCAGCAGTCCTTGGGGAGATCAGGGTCTTTGGTCTGCTGAAGCTTTCTTT
TRBV3-1	TRBD1	few	TRBJ1-2	CASSQVDRDGYTF	TGTGCCAGCAGCCAAGTGGACAGGGATGGCTACACCTTC
TRBV4-3	NA	few	TRBJ1-5	CASSRQANQPQHF	TGCGCCAGCAGCCGACAAGCCAATCAGCCCCAGCATTTT
TRBV6-5	NA	NA	TRBJ1-4	CASSYHTVPEENEKLFF	TGTGCCAGCAGTTACCACACAGTTCCGGAAGAGAATGAAAAACTGTTTTTT
TRBV7-6	NA	once	TRBJ1-6	CASSLALGGNSPLHF	TGTGCCAGCAGCTTAGCGCTGGGGGGGAATTCACCCCTCCACTTT
TRBV7-2	NA	NA	TRBJ1-3	CASSLESQGRNTIYF	TGTGCCAGCAGCCTTGAGAGTCAAGGGCGAAACACCATATATTTT
TRBV3-1	NA	NA	TRBJ1-2	CASSHDRIYGYTF	TGTGCCAGCAGCCACGACAGGATCTATGGCTACACCTTC
TRBV13	TRBD1	NA	TRBJ2-1	CASSLQGAYNEQFF	TGTGCCAGCAGCTTACAGGGGGCCTACAATGAGCAGTTCTTC
TRBV12-3/TRBV12-4	TRBD1	NA	TRBJ2-1	CASSLIGRDSPYNEQFF	TGTGCCAGCAGTTTAATAGGACGGGACAGCCCCTACAATGAGCAGTTCTTC
TRBV29-1	TRBD1	few	TRBJ1-1	CSVEGRGQGGTEAFF	TGCAGCGTTGAGGGTCGAGGACAGGGGGGCACTGAAGCTTTCTTT
TRBV20-1	NA	NA	TRBJ2-2	CSARDRSNTGELFF	TGCAGTGCTAGAGATCGGTCAAACACCGGGGAGCTGTTTTTT
TRBV9	NA	NA	TRBJ1-5	CASSLKGGNQPQHF	TGTGCCAGCAGCCTTAAAGGGGGCAATCAGCCCCAGCATTTT
TRBV6-2/TRBV6-3	TRBD1	NA	TRBJ1-1	CASSYGQGLEAFF	TGTGCCAGCAGTTACGGACAGGGACTTGAAGCTTTCTTT
TRBV3-1	NA	NA	TRBJ1-1	CASSLSMNTEAFF	TGTGCCAGCAGCCTCAGCATGAACACTGAAGCTTTCTTT
TRBV4-3	NA	NA	TRBJ1-1	CASSQDPTGTEAFF	TGCGCCAGCAGCCAAGACCCCACAGGCACTGAAGCTTTCTTT
TRBV28	NA	NA	TRBJ2-1	CASGRGTFDEQFF	TGTGCCAGCGGGCGAGGGACTTTCGATGAGCAGTTCTTC
TRBV6-5	NA	few	TRBJ1-1	CASSPQGGRATEAFF	TGTGCCAGCAGTCCCCAAGGGGGGCGCGCCACTGAAGCTTTCTTT
TRBV5-6	TRBD2	NA	TRBJ2-3	CASSLMLAGYTDTQYF	TGTGCCAGCAGCCTAATGCTAGCGGGATACACAGATACGCAGTATTTT
TRBV6-6	NA	NA	TRBJ1-5	CASSYPGEGPQHF	TGTGCCAGCAGTTACCCAGGGGAAGGGCCCCAGCATTTT
TRBV6-2/TRBV6-3	NA	many	TRBJ1-1	CASSLLNTEAFF	TGTGCCAGCAGCCTACTCAACACTGAAGCTTTCTTT
TRBV29-1	NA	NA	TRBJ2-5	CSDSTGYQETQYF	TGCAGCGACTCCACAGGGTACCAAGAGACCCAGTACTTC
TRBV4-1	NA	few	TRBJ1-5	CASSAQGSNQPQHF	TGCGCCAGCAGCGCTCAGGGAAGCAATCAGCCCCAGCATTTT
TRBV6-5	NA	NA	TRBJ1-1	CASKPGGGRMNTEAFF	TGTGCCAGCAAACCCGGGGGGGGGCGGATGAACACTGAAGCTTTCTTT
TRBV5-1	NA	NA	TRBJ1-1	CASSLGSGGTEAFF	TGCGCCAGCAGCTTAGGATCGGGAGGCACTGAAGCTTTCTTT
TRBV6-5	NA	many	TRBJ1-6	CASSYSSNRENSPLHF	TGTGCCAGCAGTTACTCGAGTAACAGGGAGAATTCACCCCTCCACTTT
TRBV15	NA	NA	TRBJ1-1	CATSTEWAPEAFF	TGTGCCACCAGCACCGAGTGGGCCCCTGAAGCTTTCTTT
TRBV12-3/TRBV12-4	NA	few	TRBJ1-2	CAITLDGGYGYTF	TGTGCCATCACGCTCGACGGAGGCTATGGCTACACCTTC
TRBV5-1	TRBD1	NA	TRBJ2-3	CASSLETLRGTDTQYF	TGCGCCAGCAGCTTGGAGACCCTCAGGGGGACAGATACGCAGTATTTT
TRBV20-1	TRBD2	NA	TRBJ2-1	CSAAPVLLAGEYNEQFF	TGCAGTGCTGCCCCGGTGTTACTAGCGGGGGAATACAATGAGCAGTTCTTC
TRBV12-3/TRBV12-4	TRBD1	NA	TRBJ1-1	CASSGQGAFLRGGEAFF	TGTGCCAGCAGCGGACAGGGGGCGTTTCTGCGTGGAGGTGAGGCTTTCTTT
TRBV12-3/TRBV12-4	TRBD1	NA	TRBJ2-5	CASSAQGAQETQYF	TGTGCCAGCAGCGCACAGGGGGCCCAAGAGACCCAGTACTTC
TRBV6-2/TRBV6-3	NA	NA	TRBJ2-3	CASSQSLSTDTQYF	TGTGCCAGCAGTCAAAGTCTGAGCACAGATACGCAGTATTTT
TRBV28	NA	few	TRBJ1-5	CASSYTRYSNQPQHF	TGTGCCAGCAGTTATACACGTTATAGCAATCAGCCCCAGCATTTT
TRBV6-6	TRBD1	NA	TRBJ1-1	CASSYTTGVGTEAFF	TGTGCCAGCAGTTATACAACAGGGGTTGGGACTGAAGCTTTCTTT
TRBV6-1	NA	NA	TRBJ1-1	CASSEGPLNTEAFF	TGTGCCAGCAGTGAGGGGCCCCTGAACACTGAAGCTTTCTTT
TRBV15	TRBD1	NA	TRBJ1-2	CATSRDYAWDSYGYTF	TGTGCCACCAGCAGAGATTATGCTTGGGACAGCTATGGCTACACCTTC
TRBV7-2	NA	once	TRBJ1-2	CASSTWGGEASYGYTF	TGTGCCAGCAGCACTTGGGGTGGGGAAGCTAGCTATGGCTACACCTTC
TRBV4-3	NA	NA	TRBJ2-1	CASSQLILRGSSYNEQFF	TGCGCCAGCAGCCAATTAATCCTGAGGGGGAGCTCCTACAATGAGCAGTTCTTC